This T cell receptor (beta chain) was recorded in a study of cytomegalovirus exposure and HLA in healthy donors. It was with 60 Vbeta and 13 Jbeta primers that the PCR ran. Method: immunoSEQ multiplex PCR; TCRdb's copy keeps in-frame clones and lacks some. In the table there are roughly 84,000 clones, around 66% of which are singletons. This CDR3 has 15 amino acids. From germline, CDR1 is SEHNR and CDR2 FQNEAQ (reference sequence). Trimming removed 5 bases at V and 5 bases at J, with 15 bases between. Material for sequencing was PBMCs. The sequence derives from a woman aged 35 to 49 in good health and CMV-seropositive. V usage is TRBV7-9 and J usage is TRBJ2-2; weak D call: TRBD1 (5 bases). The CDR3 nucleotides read TGTGCCAGCAGCCCCTACAGGTTAGGAACCGGGGAGCTGTTTTTT. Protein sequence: CASSPYRLGTGELFF.